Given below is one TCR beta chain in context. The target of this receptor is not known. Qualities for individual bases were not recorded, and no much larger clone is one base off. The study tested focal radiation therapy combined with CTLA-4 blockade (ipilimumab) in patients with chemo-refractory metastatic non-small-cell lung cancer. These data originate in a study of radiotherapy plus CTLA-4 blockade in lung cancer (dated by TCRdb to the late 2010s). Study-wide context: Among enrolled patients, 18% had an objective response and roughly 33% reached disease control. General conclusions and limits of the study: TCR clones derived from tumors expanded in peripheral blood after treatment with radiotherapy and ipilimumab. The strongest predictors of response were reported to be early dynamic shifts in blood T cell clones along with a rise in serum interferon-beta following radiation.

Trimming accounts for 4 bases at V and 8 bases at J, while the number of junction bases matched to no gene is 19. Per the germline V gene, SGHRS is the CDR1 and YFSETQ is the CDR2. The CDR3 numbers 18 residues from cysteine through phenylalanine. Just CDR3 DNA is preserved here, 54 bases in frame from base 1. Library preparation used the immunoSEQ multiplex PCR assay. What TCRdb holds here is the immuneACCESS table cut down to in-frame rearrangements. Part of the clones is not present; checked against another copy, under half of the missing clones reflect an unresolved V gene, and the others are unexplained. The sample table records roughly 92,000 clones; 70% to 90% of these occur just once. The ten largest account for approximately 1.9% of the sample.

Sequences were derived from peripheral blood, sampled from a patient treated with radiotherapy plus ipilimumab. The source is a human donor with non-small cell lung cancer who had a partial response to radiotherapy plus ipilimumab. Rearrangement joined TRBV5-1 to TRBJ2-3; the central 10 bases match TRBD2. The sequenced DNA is TGCGCCAGCAGCCGGACTCAATACAATAGCGGGGGGCCCCGTACGCAGTATTTT. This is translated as CASSRTQYNSGGPRTQYF.